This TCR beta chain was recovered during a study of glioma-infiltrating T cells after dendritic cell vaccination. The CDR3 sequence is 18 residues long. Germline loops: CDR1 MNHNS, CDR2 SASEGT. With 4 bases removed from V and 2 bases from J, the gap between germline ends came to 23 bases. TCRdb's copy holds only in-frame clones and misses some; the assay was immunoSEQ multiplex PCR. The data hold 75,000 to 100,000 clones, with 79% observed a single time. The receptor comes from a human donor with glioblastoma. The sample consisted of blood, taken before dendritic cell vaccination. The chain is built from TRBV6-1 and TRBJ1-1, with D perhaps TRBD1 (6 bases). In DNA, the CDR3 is TGTGCCAGCAGTGTTCTCCCAAGGCCAGGGGCCTATAACACTGAAGCTTTCTTT. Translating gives CASSVLPRPGAYNTEAFF.